One and the same sample provided the 22 T cell receptor beta chains below, sequenced in a study of Tregs in tolerant kidney transplant recipients. The method was immunoSEQ multiplex PCR; TCRdb's version includes in-frame clones alone and lacks a portion of them. The table has fewer than 80,000 clones, roughly 98% seen once; the top ten hold about 0.5%. Sequences were derived from CD4+ T cells from blood, sampled before the transplant. These receptor sequences come from a human donor who received a combined kidney and bone marrow transplant.

This chain joins TRBV2 and TRBJ1-5, with D unclear. CDR1 and CDR2 (germline): SNHLY, FYNNEI. This CDR3 is 11 amino acids long. Trimming stripped 6 bases from V and 7 bases from J, with 7 bases between. CDR3 in amino acids: CASRETQPQHF. In DNA, the CDR3 is TGTGCCAGCAGAGAAACACAGCCCCAGCATTTT.

The chain is built from TRBV11-3 and TRBJ2-5; 9 nucleotides agree with TRBD2. V dropped 2 bases and J dropped 5; count of bases not matched to a gene: 9. Germline CDR1 reads SGHNT; CDR2 reads YENEEA. The CDR3 is 16 residues long. CDR3 bases: TGTGCCAGCAGCTTAAGCGGGAGGACCGCAATGGAGACCCAGTACTTC. Translating gives CASSLSGRTAMETQYF.

The rearrangement joins TRBV10-3 to TRBJ2-1; 9 bases map to TRBD2. The ends lost 5 bases at V and 6 bases at J; junction bases unmatched: 8. The V gene's germline CDR1 is ENHRY and CDR2 SYGVKD. The CDR3 is 15 amino acids. In nucleotides, the CDR3 is TGTGCCATCAGTCCTTCGGGACTAGCAGGCAATGAGCAGTTCTTC. Protein: CAISPSGLAGNEQFF.

The chain has TRBV4-2 and TRBJ2-7, with 9 bases matching TRBD2. The CDR3 contains 15 residues. V shed 2 bases and J 3 bases; nucleotides not matched to a gene: 5. The germline V gene encodes CDR1 LGHNA and CDR2 YNFKEQ. Here the CDR3 reads CASSQLASGNYEQYF. The CDR3 DNA is TGTGCCAGCAGCCAATTGGCTAGCGGGAACTACGAGCAGTACTTC.

The chain has TRBV27 and TRBJ2-1; TRBD1 agrees at 10 bases. CDR1 and CDR2 (germline): MNHEY, SMNVEV (reference sequence). This CDR3 contains 12 residues. With 6 bases clipped from V and 12 bases from J, the junction kept 5 bases outside the gene matches. The CDR3 protein is CASSSTGGVQFF. The CDR3 coding sequence is TGTGCCAGCAGCTCGACAGGGGGCGTGCAGTTCTTC.

The count of this clone is one. Here the CDR3 DNA reads TGTGCCAGTAGTATTTTGGGACAGGGTCCCGGAAACACCATATATTTT. Translated, it gives CASSILGQGPGNTIYF. This chain uses TRBV19 with TRBJ1-3; 9 bases are a match to TRBD1. This CDR3 region has 16 residues. J lost 4 bases, V lost 3 bases, and 7 bases had no gene match. The V gene's germline CDR1 is LNHDA and CDR2 SQIVND (reference sequence).

The V gene is TRBV27, the J gene TRBJ2-6; 7 nucleotides match TRBD2. Trimming took 8 bases from V and 1 from J; bases not matched to a gene: 5. The CDR3 is 15 amino acids. Germline loops: CDR1 MNHEY, CDR2 SMNVEV (reference sequence). CDR3 sequence reads: CASYGGDSGANVLTF. CDR3 DNA sequence: TGTGCCAGCTATGGGGGGGATTCTGGGGCCAACGTCCTGACTTTC.

This clone was detected only once. The rearrangement uses TRBV5-1 and TRBJ1-2, with TRBD1 matching over 9 bases. The length of the CDR3 is 16 residues. Germline trimming cut 4 bases from V and 2 bases from J; bases unmatched to any gene: 9. Germline V CDR1 and CDR2: SGHRS, YFSETQ. CDR3 loop: CASSPDRGGNNYGYTF. In nucleotides, the CDR3 is TGCGCCAGCAGCCCCGACAGGGGGGGAAACAACTATGGCTACACCTTC.

The chain links TRBV11-3 to TRBJ2-3; possibly TRBD2 for D (6 bases). The length of the CDR3 is 16 residues. Germline V gives CDR1 SGHNT, CDR2 YENEEA. Trimming cost V 7 bases and J 2 bases, with 19 bases left between them. CDR3: CASTPVSSGSTDTQYF. The CDR3 DNA sequence: TGTGCCAGCACCCCCGTGAGTAGCGGCTCCACAGATACGCAGTATTTT.

V usage is TRBV15 and J usage is TRBJ1-2; D is unclear. Trimming pared 3 bases from V and 2 bases from J, leaving 7 bases between. CDR1 and CDR2 (germline): LNHNV, YYDKDF (reference sequence). The CDR3 contains 13 residues. The CDR3 coding sequence is TGTGCCACCAGCAGCGTCCTAAACTATGGCTACACCTTC. It specifies CATSSVLNYGYTF.

This clone appeared a single time. The chain carries TRBV30 and TRBJ2-1; TRBD1 matches 9 bases. Germline lookup yields CDR1 GTSNPN and CDR2 SVGIG (reference sequence). V gave up 2 bases and J gave up 5 bases; unmatched junction bases: 4. The CDR3 has 14 residues. The CDR3 region has the DNA TGTGCCTGGAGTCAGGACAGGGGAAACAATGAGCAGTTCTTC. Translating it yields CAWSQDRGNNEQFF.

This rearrangement joins TRBV7-2 to TRBJ1-6; D ambiguous. Germline assignment: CDR1 SGHTA and CDR2 FQGNSA. Deletions cut 1 base from V and 0 bases from J, with 7 bases between. This CDR3 is 16 amino acids long. The CDR3 DNA reads TGTGCCAGCAGCTTAGACCCGGTCTCCTATAATTCACCCCTCCACTTT. Translating gives CASSLDPVSYNSPLHF. The entire variable domain, with the rest obtained from reference TRBV7-2 and TRBJ1-6, is as follows: GAGVSQSPSNKVTEKGKDVELRCDPISGHTALYWYRQSLGQGLEFLIYFQGNSAPDKSGLPSDRFSAERTGGSVSTLTIQRTQQEDSAVYLCASSLDPVSYNSPLHFGNGTRLTVT.

This CDR3 is CAISPGLHSEVDTQYF. CDR3 DNA sequence: TGTGCCATCAGTCCGGGACTCCACAGCGAAGTGGATACGCAGTATTTT. This chain joins TRBV10-3 and TRBJ2-3; perhaps TRBD2 as D (6 bases). The CDR3 totals 16 residues. Trimming pared 5 bases from V and 6 bases from J, leaving 21 bases between. Germline V gene sequence: CDR1 ENHRY, CDR2 SYGVKD.

This chain joins TRBV4-3 and TRBJ1-5; 7 nucleotides match TRBD1. Germline-derived CDR1 and CDR2 are LGHNA and YSLEER. Trimming at V came to 3 bases and at J to 5 bases, leaving 4 bases not matched to a gene. The CDR3 is 14 residues long. The CDR3 sequence: CASSQDRLDQPQHF. Written as DNA, the CDR3 is TGCGCCAGCAGCCAGGACAGGCTGGATCAGCCCCAGCATTTT.

In DNA form, the CDR3 reads TGCGCCAGCAGCTTACTGACAGGGTCTGAAGCTTTCTTT. Encoded protein: CASSLLTGSEAFF. The chain couples TRBV5-1 to TRBJ1-1; 7 nucleotides match TRBD1. The CDR3 consists of 13 residues. Germline-derived CDR1 and CDR2 are SGHRS and YFSETQ. Unmatched junction bases numbered 4, after V lost 2 bases and J lost 6 bases.

This rearrangement joins TRBV7-6 to TRBJ2-3, with 11 positions matching TRBD1. With V trimmed by 2 bases and J by 3 bases, 4 bases remained unmatched. This CDR3 spans 16 amino acids. Per germline, CDR1 SGHVS and CDR2 FNYEAQ. The CDR3 reads CASSLRGQGVTDTQYF. The CDR3 nucleotides are TGTGCCAGCAGCTTAAGGGGACAGGGGGTAACAGATACGCAGTATTTT.

V usage is TRBV7-9 and J usage is TRBJ1-4, with D uncertain. Trimming pared 5 bases from V and 1 base from J, leaving 14 bases between. Germline CDR1 reads SEHNR; CDR2 reads FQNEAQ (reference sequence). CDR3 length: 16 residues. CDR3 sequence: CASSRAVGRTNEKLFF. Written as DNA, the CDR3 is TGTGCCAGCAGCCGAGCGGTTGGGCGAACTAATGAAAAACTGTTTTTT.

The chain recombines TRBV18 with TRBJ1-1; TRBD1 aligns across 8 bases. There are 17 residues in the CDR3. Losses at the gene ends were 3 bases for V and 1 base for J; bases not matched to a gene: 10. Germline CDR1 KGHSH, CDR2 LQKENI. The CDR3 DNA reads TGTGCCAGCTCACCGCTCCATACAGGGGGATCGAACACTGAAGCTTTCTTT. Encoded protein: CASSPLHTGGSNTEAFF.

The CDR3 DNA is TGTGCCAGCAGCTTAGTTACGTTTCCGGGGGAAGGCTACACCTTC. It translates to CASSLVTFPGEGYTF. The gene calls are TRBV11-3 and TRBJ1-2; possibly TRBD1 for D (5 bases). Per germline, CDR1 SGHNT and CDR2 YENEEA. This CDR3 contains 15 residues. Trimming left V 1 base short and J 8 bases short, with 17 bases between.

This clone was observed a single time. The chain is built from TRBV11-2 and TRBJ2-7, with D maybe TRBD2 (5 bases). The CDR3 has 14 amino acids. V shed 5 bases and J shed 4 bases, with 15 bases lying between them. Germline CDR1 and CDR2: SGHAT and FQNNGV. The CDR3 bases are TGTGCCAGCAGCGGAGGACCCCCCCGATACGAGCAGTACTTC. Its translation: CASSGGPPRYEQYF.

This rearrangement joins TRBV5-1 to TRBJ2-6; a possible D gene is TRBD1 (6 bases). Trimming cost V 0 bases and J 4 bases, with 14 bases left between them. CDR3 size: 17 residues. Germline-derived CDR1 and CDR2 are SGHRS and YFSETQ. For the CDR3, the DNA is TGCGCCAGCAGCTTGGACCCCCAGGGGCAAGGGGCCAACGTCCTGACTTTC. Translating gives CASSLDPQGQGANVLTF.

Only one count was recorded for this clone. The J gene is TRBJ1-2, the V gene TRBV28; D is unclear. CDR1 MDHEN and CDR2 SYDVKM come from the germline V gene. V lost 1 base, J lost 3 bases, and 6 bases lay in between. The CDR3 extends over 13 amino acids. CDR3 in DNA: TGTGCCAGCAGTTTATTCACGGACTATGGCTACACCTTC. Its protein is CASSLFTDYGYTF.